The clone carrying this TCR beta chain was counted between two and nine times. The target antigen is unknown. This entry comes from a study of blood T cells in healthy people across ages. Study observations and caveats: Strongly correlated with naive T cell percentage was TCR beta diversity. Whereas aged donors had fewer naive CD4+ cells, long-lived donors had more of them and higher diversity.

Germline V gene lookup returns CDR1 LGHNA and CDR2 YSLEER. This CDR3 comprises 15 residues. V shed 0 bases and J shed 1 base, with 8 bases lying between them. Isolated PBMCs totaled at least 6 million in each sample. A second PCR, run for roughly 7 to 12 cycles, used a sample-barcoded 5' primer plus a J-beta primer mix. TCRdb re-called the 5' RACE reads with MiXCR, one entry per CDR3 protein. The sample holds hundreds of thousands of distinct CDR3 sequences; under 25% are singletons and the top ten take roughly 3.7%. The J gene is TRBJ2-3, the V gene TRBV4-3, with a weak D call TRBD2 (6 bases). The source of this sequence is a man in his 70s in good health. Sequencing was performed on blood. The CDR3 DNA sequence: TGCGCCAGCAGCCAAGATGGGACTCGCACAGATACGCAGTATTTT. Residues: CASSQDGTRTDTQYF.